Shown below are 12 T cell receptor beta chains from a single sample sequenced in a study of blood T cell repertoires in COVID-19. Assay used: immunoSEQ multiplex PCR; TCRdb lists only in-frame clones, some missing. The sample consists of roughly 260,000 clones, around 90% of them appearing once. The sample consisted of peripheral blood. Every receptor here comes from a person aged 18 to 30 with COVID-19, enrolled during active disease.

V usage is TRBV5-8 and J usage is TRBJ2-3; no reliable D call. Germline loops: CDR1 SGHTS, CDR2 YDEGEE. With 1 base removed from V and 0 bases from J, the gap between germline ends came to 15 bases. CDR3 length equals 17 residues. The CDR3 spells CASSLRVTALSTDTQYF. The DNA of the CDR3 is TGTGCCAGCAGCTTGCGGGTGACGGCCCTCAGCACAGATACGCAGTATTTT.

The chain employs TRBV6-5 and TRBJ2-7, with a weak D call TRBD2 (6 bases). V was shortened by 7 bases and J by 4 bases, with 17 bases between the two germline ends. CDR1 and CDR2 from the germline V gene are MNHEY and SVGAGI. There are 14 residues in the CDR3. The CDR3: CASTDGGSLYEQYF. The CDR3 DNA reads TGTGCCAGCACCGACGGAGGGAGTCTTTACGAGCAGTACTTC.

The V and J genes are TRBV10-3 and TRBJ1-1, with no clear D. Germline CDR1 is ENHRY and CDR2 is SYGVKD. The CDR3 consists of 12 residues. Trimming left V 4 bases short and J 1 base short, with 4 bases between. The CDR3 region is CAISAENTEAFF. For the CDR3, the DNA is TGTGCCATCAGTGCAGAGAACACTGAAGCTTTCTTT.

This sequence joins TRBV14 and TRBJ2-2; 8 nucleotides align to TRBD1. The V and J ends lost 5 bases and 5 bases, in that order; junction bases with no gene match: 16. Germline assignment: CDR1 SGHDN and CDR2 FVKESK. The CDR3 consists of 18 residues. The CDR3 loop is CASSVFPYEQGETGELFF. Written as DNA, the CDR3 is TGTGCCAGCAGCGTTTTTCCCTACGAACAGGGGGAAACCGGGGAGCTGTTTTTT.

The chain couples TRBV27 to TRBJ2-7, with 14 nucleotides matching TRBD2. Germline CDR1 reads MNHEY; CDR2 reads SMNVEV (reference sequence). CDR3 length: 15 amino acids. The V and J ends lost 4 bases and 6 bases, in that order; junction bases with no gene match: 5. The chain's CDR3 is CASSSGLAGVSEQYF. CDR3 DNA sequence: TGTGCCAGCAGTTCGGGACTAGCGGGAGTAAGCGAGCAGTACTTC.

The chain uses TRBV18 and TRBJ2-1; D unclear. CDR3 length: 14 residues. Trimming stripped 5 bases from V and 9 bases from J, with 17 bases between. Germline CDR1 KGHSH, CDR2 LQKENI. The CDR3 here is CASSTQEFIGEQFF. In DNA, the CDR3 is TGTGCCAGCTCAACACAAGAGTTTATTGGTGAGCAGTTCTTC.

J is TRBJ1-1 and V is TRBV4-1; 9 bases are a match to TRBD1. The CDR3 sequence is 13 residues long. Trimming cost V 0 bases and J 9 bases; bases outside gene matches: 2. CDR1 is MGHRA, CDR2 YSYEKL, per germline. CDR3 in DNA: TGCGCCAGCAGCCAAGAAGGACAGGGGCAAGCTTTCTTT. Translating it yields CASSQEGQGQAFF.

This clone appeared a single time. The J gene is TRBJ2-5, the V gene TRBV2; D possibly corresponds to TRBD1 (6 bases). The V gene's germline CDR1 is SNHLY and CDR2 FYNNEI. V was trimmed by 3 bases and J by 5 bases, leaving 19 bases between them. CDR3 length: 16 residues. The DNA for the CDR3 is TGTGCCAGCAGTGATATCAGGGACACCGGATGGGAGACCCAGTACTTC. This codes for CASSDIRDTGWETQYF.

The CDR3 DNA reads TGTGCCAGCAGCCAAGAGGCCGCTAGTTACAATGAGCAGTTCTTC. Its translation is CASSQEAASYNEQFF. J is TRBJ2-1 and V is TRBV3-1 (or the pseudogene TRBV3-2); no clear D. The CDR3 contains 15 residues. The V gene lost 0 bases and the J gene lost 4 bases, with 10 bases spanning the gap. The V gene's germline CDR1 is LGHDT and CDR2 YNNKEL (reference sequence).

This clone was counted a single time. CDR3 residues: CASSAFQGLSLYEQYF. CDR3 sequence (DNA): TGTGCCAGCAGCGCATTCCAGGGGCTATCTCTCTACGAGCAGTACTTC. V usage is TRBV7-9 and J usage is TRBJ2-7; tentatively, D is TRBD1 (6 bases). The CDR3 consists of 16 residues. V was shortened by 5 bases and J by 3 bases, with 20 bases between the two germline ends. CDR1 and CDR2 from the germline V gene are SEHNR and FQNEAQ (reference sequence).

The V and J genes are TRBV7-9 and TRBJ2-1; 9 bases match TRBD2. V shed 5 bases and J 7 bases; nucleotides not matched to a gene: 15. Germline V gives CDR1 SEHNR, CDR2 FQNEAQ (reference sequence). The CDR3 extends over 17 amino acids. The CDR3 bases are TGTGCCAGCAGCGACTCTCCTCTTAGCGGGAGTAGTAATGAGCAGTTCTTC. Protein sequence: CASSDSPLSGSSNEQFF.

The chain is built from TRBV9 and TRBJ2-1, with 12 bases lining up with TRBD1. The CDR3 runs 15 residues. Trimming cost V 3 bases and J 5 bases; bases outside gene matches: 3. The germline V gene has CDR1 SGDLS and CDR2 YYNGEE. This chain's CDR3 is CASSGGQGADNEQFF. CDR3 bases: TGTGCCAGCAGCGGGGGACAGGGGGCAGACAATGAGCAGTTCTTC.